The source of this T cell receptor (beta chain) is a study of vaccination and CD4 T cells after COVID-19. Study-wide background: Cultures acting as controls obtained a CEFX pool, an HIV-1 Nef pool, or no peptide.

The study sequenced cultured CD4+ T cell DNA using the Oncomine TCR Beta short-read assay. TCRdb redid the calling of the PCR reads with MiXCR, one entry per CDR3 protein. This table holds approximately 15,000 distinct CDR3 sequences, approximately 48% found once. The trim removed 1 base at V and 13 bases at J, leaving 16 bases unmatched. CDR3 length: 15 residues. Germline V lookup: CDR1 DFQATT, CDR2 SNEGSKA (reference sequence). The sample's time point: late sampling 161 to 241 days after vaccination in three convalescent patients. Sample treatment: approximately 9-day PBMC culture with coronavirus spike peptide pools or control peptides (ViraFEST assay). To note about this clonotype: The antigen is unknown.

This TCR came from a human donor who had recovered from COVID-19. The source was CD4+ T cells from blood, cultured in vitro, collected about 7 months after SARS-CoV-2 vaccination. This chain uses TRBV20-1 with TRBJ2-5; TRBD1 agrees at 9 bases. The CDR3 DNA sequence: TGCAGTGCTAGAGCCGAGGGGAACAGGGGGCTTTGTCGGTACTTC. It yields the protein CSARAEGNRGLCRYF.